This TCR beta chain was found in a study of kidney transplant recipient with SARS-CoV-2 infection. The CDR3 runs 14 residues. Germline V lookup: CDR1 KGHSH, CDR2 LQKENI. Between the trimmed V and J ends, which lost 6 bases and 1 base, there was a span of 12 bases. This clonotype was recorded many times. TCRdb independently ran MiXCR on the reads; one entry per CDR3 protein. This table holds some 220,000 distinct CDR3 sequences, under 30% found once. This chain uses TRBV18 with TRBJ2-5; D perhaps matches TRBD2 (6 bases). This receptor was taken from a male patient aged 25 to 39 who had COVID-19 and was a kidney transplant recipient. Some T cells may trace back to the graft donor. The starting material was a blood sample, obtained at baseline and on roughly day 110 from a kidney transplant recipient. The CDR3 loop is CASSLGGAQETQYF. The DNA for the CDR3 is TGTGCCAGCTCCCTGGGGGGTGCCCAAGAGACCCAGTACTTC.